The rows below give T cell receptor beta chains drawn from one sample of a study of tumor-infiltrating lymphocytes in primary liver carcinoma. TCRdb processed the multiplex PCR reads anew with MiXCR; each CDR3 protein has one entry. Of 60,000 to 90,000 distinct CDR3 sequences in the sample, roughly three quarters were seen once. Material: liver tumor tissue from sampling region 4. These receptors were taken from a man in his forties with primary liver carcinoma and hepatitis B virus infection. The CDR3 runs from the conserved cysteine through the conserved F or W. Each record gives: D gene, V gene, clone size, J gene, CDR3 protein, CDR3 DNA. A D gene is named only where the DNA matches it firmly. Rows give clone size only sometimes, using once, few, many, or a class for an expanded clone.

-	TRBV5-5	-	TRBJ2-1	CASSLTGVPGEQFF	TGTGCCAGCAGCTTGACGGGAGTACCGGGGGAGCAGTTCTTC
-	TRBV4-3	once	TRBJ1-5	CASSQEPSQPQHF	TGCGCCAGCAGCCAAGAGCCCAGTCAGCCCCAGCATTTT
-	TRBV2	-	TRBJ2-5	CASAPGVTQYF	TGTGCCAGCGCCCCGGGGGTGACACAGTACTTC
-	TRBV4-1	-	TRBJ2-7	CASRPRDSLIEQYF	TGCGCCAGCAGGCCTCGGGACTCGCTGATCGAGCAGTACTTC
TRBD2	TRBV6-1	-	TRBJ2-5	CASSARLAGETQCF	TGTGCCAGCAGTGCTCGACTAGCGGGAGAGACCCAGTGCTTC
TRBD2	TRBV11-2	-	TRBJ2-2	CASSARLAISPTGELFF	TGTGCCAGCAGCGCGAGACTAGCGATCTCCCCGACCGGGGAGCTGTTTTTT
-	TRBV11-1	-	TRBJ2-3	CASSKGIVVGIDTQYF	TGTGCCAGCAGCAAGGGAATAGTGGTTGGCATAGATACGCAGTATTTT
TRBD1	TRBV28	-	TRBJ2-6	CASRRQGAGANILIF	TGTGCCAGCAGAAGACAGGGGGCTGGGGCCAACATCCTGATTTTC
-	TRBV6-1	-	TRBJ2-1	CASSVPRQGAYIEQFF	TGTGCCAGCAGTGTCCCGAGACAAGGGGCGTACATTGAGCAGTTCTTC
-	TRBV5-1	-	TRBJ2-3	CASSFLVPKEGETDTQYF	TGCGCCAGCAGCTTCCTGGTTCCTAAGGAGGGGGAGACAGATACGCAGTATTTT
-	TRBV4-2	-	TRBJ2-1	CASGQEGPAEQFF	TGTGCCAGCGGCCAAGAAGGTCCTGCTGAGCAGTTCTTC
TRBD2	TRBV4-1	-	TRBJ2-1	CVSSQAGGEQFF	TGCGTCAGCAGTCAAGCGGGAGGTGAGCAGTTCTTC
-	TRBV29-1	-	TRBJ1-2	CSVEFYSLYGCTF	-
-	TRBV29-1	-	TRBJ2-1	CSAEVRFNEQFF	TGCAGCGCTGAAGTACGATTCAATGAGCAGTTCTTC
-	TRBV10-3	many	TRBJ1-3	CAISTGPEGGNTIYF	TGTGCCATTTCGACAGGCCCCGAGGGTGGAAACACCATATATTTT
-	TRBV28	-	TRBJ2-1	CASGPGKRICNEQFF	TGTGCCAGCGGCCCGGGTAAGCGGATCTGCAATGAGCAGTTCTTC
-	TRBV14	once	TRBJ2-3	CTSSRRGSGPSTDTQYF	TGTACCAGCAGCCGAAGGGGGAGCGGACCTTCAACAGATACGCAGTATTTT
-	TRBV10-3	-	TRBJ2-3	CAISRRILAREETDTQYF	TGTGCCATCTCAAGAAGGATTCTAGCGAGAGAGGAGACAGATACGCAGTATTTT
-	TRBV7-9	many	TRBJ1-1	CASSLPGKEAFF	TGTGCCAGCAGCTTACCCGGAAAAGAAGCTTTCTTT
-	TRBV25-1	many	TRBJ2-7	CASTSIVDGSYEQYF	TGTGCCAGCACCTCAATAGTCGACGGATCCTACGAGCAGTACTTC
TRBD2	TRBV10-3	-	TRBJ2-3	CDINEIASGGDTQYF	TGTGACATCAATGAGATCGCTAGCGGAGGAGATACGCAGTATTTT
-	TRBV6-6	many	TRBJ2-7	CASSDAPRAYEQYF	TGTGCCAGCAGTGACGCCCCGAGGGCCTACGAGCAGTACTTC
TRBD2	TRBV11-2	-	TRBJ2-1	CVSSSRPSGRIYEQVF	TGTGTCAGCAGCTCACGCCCCAGCGGGAGGATCTATGAGCAGGTCTTC
-	TRBV5-1	-	TRBJ2-1	CANSLSEGKNEQFF	TGCGCCAACAGCTTGTCGGAGGGCAAGAATGAGCAGTTCTTC
TRBD1	TRBV20-1	-	TRBJ2-7	CSARDPGQSSYEQYF	TGCAGTGCTAGAGACCCGGGACAGAGCTCCTACGAGCAGTACTTC
-	TRBV12-3/TRBV12-4	many	TRBJ2-7	CASSMDPSSYEQYF	TGTGCCAGCAGCATGGACCCGAGCTCCTACGAGCAGTACTTC
TRBD2	TRBV10-2	-	TRBJ2-3	CASRGLASIDTQYF	TGCGCTAGCAGAGGACTAGCGAGCATAGATACGCAGTATTTT
TRBD1	TRBV6-5	many	TRBJ1-1	CASSYNRGSTEAFF	TGTGCCAGCAGTTACAACAGGGGGTCCACTGAAGCTTTCTTT
TRBD2	TRBV10-1	-	TRBJ2-7	CASSGSGSAYEQYF	TGCGCCAGCAGTGGTAGCGGGAGCGCCTACGAGCAGTACTTC